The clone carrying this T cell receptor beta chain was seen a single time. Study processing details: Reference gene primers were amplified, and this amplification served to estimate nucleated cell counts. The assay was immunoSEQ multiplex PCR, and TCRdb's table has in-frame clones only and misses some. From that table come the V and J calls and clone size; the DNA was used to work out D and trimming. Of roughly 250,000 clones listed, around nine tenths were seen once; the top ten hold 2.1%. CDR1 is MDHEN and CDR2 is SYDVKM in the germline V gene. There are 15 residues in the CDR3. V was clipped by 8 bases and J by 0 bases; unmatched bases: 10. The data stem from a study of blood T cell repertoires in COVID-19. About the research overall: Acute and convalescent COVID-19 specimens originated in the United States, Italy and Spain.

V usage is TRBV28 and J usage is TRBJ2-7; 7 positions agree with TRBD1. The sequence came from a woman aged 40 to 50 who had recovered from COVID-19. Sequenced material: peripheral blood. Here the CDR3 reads CASSPPDRSSYEQYF. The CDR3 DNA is TGTGCCAGCTCCCCCCCGGACAGGAGCTCCTACGAGCAGTACTTC.